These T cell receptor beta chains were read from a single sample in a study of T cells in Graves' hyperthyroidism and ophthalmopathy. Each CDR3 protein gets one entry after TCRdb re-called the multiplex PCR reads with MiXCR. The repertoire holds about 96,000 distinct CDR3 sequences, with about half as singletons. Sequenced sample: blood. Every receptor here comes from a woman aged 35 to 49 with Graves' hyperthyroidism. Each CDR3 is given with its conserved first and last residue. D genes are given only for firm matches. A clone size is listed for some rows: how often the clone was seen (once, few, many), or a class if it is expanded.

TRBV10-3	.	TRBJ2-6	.	CAISDSRSKANVLTF	TGTGCCATCAGTGATTCACGCTCTAAGGCCAACGTCCTGACTTTC
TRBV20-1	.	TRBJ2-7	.	CSARVDLYEQYF	TGCAGTGCCCGAGTGGATCTCTACGAGCAGTACTTC
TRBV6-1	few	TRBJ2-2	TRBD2	CARSPAGGNTGELFF	TGTGCCAGGTCCCCAGCGGGAGGAAACACCGGGGAGCTGTTTTTT
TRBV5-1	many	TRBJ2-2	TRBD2	CASSSSGRATGELFF	TGCGCCAGCAGCTCTAGCGGGAGGGCCACCGGGGAGCTGTTTTTT
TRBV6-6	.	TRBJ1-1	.	CASTPDGAVNTEAFF	TGTGCCAGCACCCCCGACGGGGCTGTGAACACTGAAGCTTTCTTT
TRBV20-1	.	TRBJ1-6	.	CSARRIDKSSYNSPLHF	TGCAGTGCTAGAAGAATTGACAAGAGCTCCTATAATTCACCCCTCCACTTT
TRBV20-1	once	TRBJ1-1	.	CSATINEAFF	TGCAGTGCTACAATTAATGAAGCTTTCTTT
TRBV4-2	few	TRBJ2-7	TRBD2	CASSQVWRESNYEQYF	TGTGCCAGCAGCCAAGTTTGGCGGGAGAGCAACTACGAGCAGTACTTC
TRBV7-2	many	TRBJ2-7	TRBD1	CASSWRTGLSSYEQYF	TGTGCCAGCAGCTGGCGGACAGGGCTTAGCTCCTACGAGCAGTACTTC
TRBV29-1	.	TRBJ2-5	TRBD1	CSVGTGGPSPHF	TGCAGCGTAGGAACAGGGGGTCCCTCTCCCCACTTC
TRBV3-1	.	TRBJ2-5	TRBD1	CASSRGTGGQETQYF	TGTGCCAGCAGCCGCGGGACAGGGGGTCAAGAGACCCAGTACTTC
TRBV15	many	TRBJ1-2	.	CATSRGVTDGYTF	TGTGCCACCAGCAGAGGGGTTACGGATGGCTACACCTTC
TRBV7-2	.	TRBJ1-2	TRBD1	CASSLGTTGGAWYGYTF	TGTGCCAGCAGCTTGGGAACGACAGGGGGCGCTTGGTATGGCTACACCTTC
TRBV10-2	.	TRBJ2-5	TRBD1	CARQGDETQYF	TGCGCCCGACAGGGGGACGAGACCCAGTACTTC
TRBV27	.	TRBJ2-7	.	CASSLKVRGYEQYF	TGTGCCAGCAGTTTAAAGGTTCGAGGGTACGAGCAGTACTTC
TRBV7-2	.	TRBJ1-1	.	CASSFYICSAHRGNTEAFF	.
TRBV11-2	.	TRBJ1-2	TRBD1	CASSLTRDSPGDGYTF	TGTGCCAGCAGCTTAACCCGGGACAGTCCAGGGGATGGCTACACCTTC
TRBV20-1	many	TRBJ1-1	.	CSATGPWVTEAFF	TGCAGTGCTACCGGCCCCTGGGTCACTGAAGCTTTCTTT
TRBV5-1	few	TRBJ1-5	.	CASSLVAGPQHF	TGCGCCAGCAGCTTGGTGGCAGGGCCTCAGCATTTT
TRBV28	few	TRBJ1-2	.	CASRPRGAGNYGYTF	TGTGCCAGCAGACCCCGGGGGGCGGGTAACTATGGCTACACCTTC
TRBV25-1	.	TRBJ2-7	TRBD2	CARDRGTSVSYEQYF	TGTGCTAGAGATCGTGGGACTAGCGTGTCCTACGAGCAGTACTTC
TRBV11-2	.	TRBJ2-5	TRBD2	CASSLLAGGKETQYF	TGTGCCAGCAGCTTACTAGCGGGAGGAAAAGAGACCCAGTACTTC
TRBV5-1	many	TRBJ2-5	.	CASSRGEIETQYF	TGCGCCAGCTCCCGAGGGGAAATCGAGACCCAGTACTTC
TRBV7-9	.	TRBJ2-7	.	CASSGRGYEDEQYF	TGTGCCAGCAGTGGCCGCGGGTACGAGGACGAGCAGTACTTC
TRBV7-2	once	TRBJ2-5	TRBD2	CASSSSGRVTQYF	TGTGCCAGCAGCTCGAGCGGGAGGGTGACCCAGTACTTC
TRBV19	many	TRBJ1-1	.	CASSWGVYTEAFF	TGTGCCAGTAGTTGGGGGGTTTACACTGAAGCTTTCTTT
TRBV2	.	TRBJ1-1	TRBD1	CASSGGRGMLEAFF	TGTGCCAGCAGTGGTGGCAGGGGGATGTTGGAAGCTTTCTTT
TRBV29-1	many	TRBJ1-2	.	CSVEDLPNGYTF	TGCAGCGTTGAAGATCTGCCAAATGGCTACACCTTC
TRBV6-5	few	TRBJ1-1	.	CASSPYTTGENTEAFF	TGTGCCAGCTCACCCTACACGACAGGTGAGAACACTGAAGCTTTCTTT
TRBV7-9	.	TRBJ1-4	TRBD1	CAIGGTGNEKLFF	TGTGCCATCGGGGGGACAGGGAATGAAAAACTGTTTTTT
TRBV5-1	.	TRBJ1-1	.	CASSLATGALGAFF	TGCGCCAGCAGCTTGGCGACAGGAGCCTTGGGTGCTTTCTTT
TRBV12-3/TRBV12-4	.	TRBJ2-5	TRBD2	CASSPRLGLAGAGETQYF	TGTGCCAGCAGTCCGCGACTTGGACTAGCGGGAGCTGGTGAGACCCAGTACTTC
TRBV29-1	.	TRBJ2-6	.	CSVVGGPVNTEAF	TGCAGCGTTGTAGGCGGACCCGTGAACACTGAAGCTTTC
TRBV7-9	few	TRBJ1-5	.	CASSFWPPNQPQHF	TGTGCCAGCAGTTTTTGGCCACCCAATCAGCCCCAGCATTTT
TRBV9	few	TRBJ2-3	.	CASSQVEDTQYF	TGTGCCAGCAGCCAAGTTGAAGATACGCAGTATTTT
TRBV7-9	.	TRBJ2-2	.	CASSPGHNTGELFF	TGTGCCAGCAGCCCGGGACACAACACCGGGGAGCTGTTTTTT
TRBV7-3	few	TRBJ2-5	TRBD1	CASSLSRGWETQYF	TGTGCCAGCAGCTTAAGCAGGGGGTGGGAGACCCAGTACTTC
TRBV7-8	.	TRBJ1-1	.	CASSLAGGSTMNTEAFF	TGTGCCAGCAGCTTAGCGGGCGGAAGCACTATGAACACTGAAGCTTTCTTT
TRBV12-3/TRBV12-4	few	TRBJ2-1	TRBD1	CASSPGTGGAAEQFF	TGTGCCAGCAGCCCCGGGACAGGGGGAGCGGCGGAGCAGTTCTTC
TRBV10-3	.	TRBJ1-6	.	CASRQNNSPLHF	TGTGCCAGTAGACAGAATAATTCACCCCTCCACTTT
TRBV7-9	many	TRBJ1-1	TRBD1	CASSFWGQTTEAFF	TGTGCCAGCAGTTTCTGGGGACAGACCACTGAAGCTTTCTTT
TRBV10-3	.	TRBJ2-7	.	CAISEGAWGQGYEQYF	TGTGCCATCAGTGAGGGGGCTTGGGGGCAGGGTTACGAGCAGTACTTC
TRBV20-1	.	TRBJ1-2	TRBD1	CSSTGGGSGYTF	TGCAGTAGTACAGGGGGCGGGAGCGGCTACACCTTC
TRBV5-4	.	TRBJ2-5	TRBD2	CASSSRASGRETQYF	TGTGCCAGCAGTTCCCGGGCTAGCGGGAGGGAGACCCAGTACTTC
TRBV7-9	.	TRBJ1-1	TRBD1	CASSSRTGGDTEAFF	TGTGCCAGCAGCTCTCGGACAGGAGGGGATACTGAAGCTTTCTTT
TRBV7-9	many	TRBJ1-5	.	CASSLAADQPQHF	TGTGCCAGCAGCTTAGCTGCAGATCAGCCCCAGCATTTT
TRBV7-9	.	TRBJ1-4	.	CASSREGKLFF	TGTGCCAGCAGCCGGGAGGGAAAACTGTTTTTT